This TCR beta chain stems from a study of control samples from healthy donors and cancer patients. The CDR3 contains 17 residues. The data were produced by immunoSEQ multiplex PCR, yet TCRdb's version contains in-frame clones alone and is incomplete. This sample has about 100,000 clones, with around 81% found just once. The sequenced sample consisted of blood. This clonotype originated in a man younger than 40 in good health. The chain joins TRBV21-1 to TRBJ2-3; whether TRBD2, the table's D call, matches the DNA was not checked. TRBV21-1 corresponds to a pseudogene. CDR3: CASSKVAPGGRTDTQYF. CDR3 in DNA: TGTGCCAGCAGCAAAGTCGCCCCGGGGGGGCGGACAGATACGCAGTATTTT.